This section outlines one TCR beta chain sequence together with its context. Its antigen is still unknown. Autoimmune disease history or systemic immunosuppression was exclusionary. Assay used: immunoSEQ multiplex PCR; TCRdb lists only in-frame clones, some missing. Here the sample spans 95,000 to 150,000 clones, 80% to 90% being singletons. This specimen comes from a study of OX40 agonist ivuxolimab in advanced cancers. Whole-study findings and limits: Relative to CD4+, CD8+ T cells held more expanded clones on average. Compared with others, partial responders at 0.1-3.0 mg/kg displayed clonal expansion among the lowest.

V shed 3 bases and J shed 3 bases, with 15 bases lying between them. This CDR3 has 15 residues. Germline V CDR1 and CDR2: SGHRS, YFSETQ. The chain has TRBV5-1 and TRBJ1-2; D gene uncertain. Specimen: CD4+ or CD8+ T cells sorted from blood, collected in a trial of the OX40 agonist ivuxolimab. The source of this sequence is an adult with an advanced solid tumor such as melanoma, head and neck, liver or kidney cancer. In DNA, the CDR3 is TGCGCCAGCAGCTCACGACCCCCGGGAGACTATGGCTACACCTTC. Protein sequence: CASSSRPPGDYGYTF.